This T cell receptor (beta chain) was recorded in a study of T cells in Graves' hyperthyroidism and ophthalmopathy (dated by TCRdb to between 2018 and 2021). For the wider study: Peripheral blood was collected at initial diagnosis, before any treatment. The roughly 94 discovery patients were randomly divided into training and test sets at a 7:3 ratio. The study also compared thyroid tissue and blood T-cell repertoires from roughly six Graves' hyperthyroidism patients. The paper describes TCR Vbeta CDR3 sequencing of about 140 peripheral blood samples, made up of some 40 ophthalmopathy patients, 70 to 80 hyperthyroidism patients and about 17 progressor patients. To identify distinguishing TCR V-J signatures, a discovery cohort of some 99 patients was used, comprising 40 to 45 with Graves' ophthalmopathy and 57 with stable Graves' hyperthyroidism. Whether ophthalmopathy could be predicted prospectively was tested in an independent validation cohort made up of roughly 19 hyperthyroidism patients plus 17 patients who later progressed to ophthalmopathy. After blood sampling, hyperthyroidism patients were treated with methimazole at a starting dose of 30 mg daily, and ophthalmopathy patients were treated with high-dose intravenous methylprednisolone. Results and caveats for the whole study, not just this receptor: In validation, progression to ophthalmopathy was predicted by the model with 70% to 71% sensitivity and under 85% specificity, a median of around 5.9 months before onset. A 13 V-J signature model separated ophthalmopathy from stable hyperthyroidism, with approximately 86% sensitivity and 81.08% specificity in cross-validation and 80%/75% in testing. Most expanded thyroid clonotypes (frequency above 0.001) were also detected in blood, suggesting blood repertoires may reflect thyroid immune responses. Sample size was not statistically predetermined, and blinding of investigators to group allocation was not performed.

To note about this clonotype: Its binding antigen is unknown. It has no much larger one-base neighbor in the sample; base qualities were not kept.

Ophthalmopathy patients had moderately to severely active disease, Clinical Activity Score of at least 3, NOSPECS grade of at least 4, and duration under 3 months. Any patient with an uncontrolled infection, another autoimmune disease, pregnancy or lactation was excluded. Diagnoses were established on the basis of clinical symptoms, serum thyroxine and TRAb, thyroid ultrasound, and orbital computed tomography. Ficoll-Paque density gradient centrifugation was used to isolate PBMCs from 8.5 to 10 ml of fresh peripheral blood. Total RNA was extracted using Trizol reagent, and RNA quality was assessed on an Agilent 2100 Bioanalyzer. Amplification of TCR beta CDR3 regions was carried out from RNA transcripts. A first-round RT-PCR of the TCR CDR3 used the HTBI primer set with the Qiagen OneStep RT-PCR kit. A second multiplex PCR round built the libraries, followed by size selection and purification. Libraries were sequenced paired-end with 100 bp reads on an Illumina HiSeq2000. In the paper's pipeline: SOAPnuke was used to process the raw data, with reads discarded if the reads contained adapters or uncalled bases, had a mean Phred below 15, or lacked an exact constant-primer or identifier match. High-quality paired reads were merged using COPE v1.2.5, and each unique nucleotide sequence was defined as a clonotype. MiTCR v1.1 was used to align the clonotypes against IMGT TRBV, TRBD and TRBJ reference segments. Analysis was restricted to V-J combinations with a frequency above 0.0001, which covered 98% to 99.2% of repertoires. A TCS score was defined as the ratio between F50 (clonal expansion) and ExV (chaos), using BLOSUM62-based TCRdist between CDR3 peptides within each V-J. Welch's t-statistics and random forest reduced 450 to 600 V-J features to about 13, which were used in a naive Bayes classifier (R e1071). TCRdb trimmed the raw reads at Q25, called clones with MiXCR and kept productive beta chains. Duplicate CDR3 protein sequences are folded into a single record with the most common DNA and genes. These V and J calls originate from TCRdb's pipeline instead of the authors' own analysis. The sample table lists about 500,000 distinct CDR3 sequences, approximately 17% of them with a count of one. The ten largest clones represent 15% to 20% of the sample.

V and J lose 1 base and 2 bases, and a span of 15 bases separates them. There are 15 amino acids in the CDR3, from cysteine to phenylalanine inclusive. Of all the DNA, just the CDR3 is kept, 45 bases in frame from base 1. The germline V gene (reference sequence) specifies DFQATT as CDR1 and SNEGSKA as CDR2. The sample consisted of blood. The TCR comes from a woman between 18 and 29 years old with Graves' ophthalmopathy. The V and J genes are TRBV20-1 and TRBJ2-7; the D assignment is uncertain and may be TRBD1 or TRBD2, with 6 bases supporting each. This receptor has the CDR3 CSARGKGEDAYEQYF. In nucleotides, the sequence is TGCAGTGCTAGAGGTAAGGGGGAGGACGCCTACGAGCAGTACTTC.